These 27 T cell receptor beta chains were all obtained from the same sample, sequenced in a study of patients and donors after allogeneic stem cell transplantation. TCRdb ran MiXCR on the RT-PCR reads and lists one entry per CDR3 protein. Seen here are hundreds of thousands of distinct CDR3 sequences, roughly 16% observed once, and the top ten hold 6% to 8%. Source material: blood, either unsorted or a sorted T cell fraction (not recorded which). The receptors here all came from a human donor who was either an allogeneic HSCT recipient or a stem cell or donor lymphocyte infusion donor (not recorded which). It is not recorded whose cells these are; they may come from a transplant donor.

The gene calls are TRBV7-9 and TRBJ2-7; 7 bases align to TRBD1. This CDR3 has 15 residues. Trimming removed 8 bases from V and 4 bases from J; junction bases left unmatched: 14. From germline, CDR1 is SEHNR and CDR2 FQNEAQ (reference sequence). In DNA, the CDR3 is TGTGCCAGCGGCTCCCGGGACAGCCACCGGTACGAGCAGTACTTC. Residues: CASGSRDSHRYEQYF.

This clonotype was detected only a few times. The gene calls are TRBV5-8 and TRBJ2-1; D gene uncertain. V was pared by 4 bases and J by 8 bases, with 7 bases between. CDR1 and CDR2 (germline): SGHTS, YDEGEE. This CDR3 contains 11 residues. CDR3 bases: TGTGCCAGCAGCCCTCGGCATGAGCAGTTCTTC. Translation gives CASSPRHEQFF.

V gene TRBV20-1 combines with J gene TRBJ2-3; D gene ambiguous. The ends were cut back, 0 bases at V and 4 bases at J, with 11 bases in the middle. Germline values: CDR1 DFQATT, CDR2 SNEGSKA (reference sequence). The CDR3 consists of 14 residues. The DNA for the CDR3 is TGCAGTGCTAGAGATGGGGAAACTGCAGATACGCAGTATTTT. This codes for CSARDGETADTQYF.

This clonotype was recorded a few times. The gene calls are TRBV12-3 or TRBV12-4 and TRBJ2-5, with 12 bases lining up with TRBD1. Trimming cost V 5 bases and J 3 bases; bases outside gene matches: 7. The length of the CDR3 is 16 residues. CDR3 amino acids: CASSGPGQGAEETQYF. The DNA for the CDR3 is TGTGCCAGCAGTGGACCGGGACAGGGGGCAGAAGAGACCCAGTACTTC.

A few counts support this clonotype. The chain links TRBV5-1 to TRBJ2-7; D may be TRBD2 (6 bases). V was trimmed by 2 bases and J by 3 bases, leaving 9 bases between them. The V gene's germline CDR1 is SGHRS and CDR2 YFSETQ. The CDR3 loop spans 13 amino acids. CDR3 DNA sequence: TGCGCCAGCAGCTTATACGGGAGCTACGAGCAGTACTTC. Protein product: CASSLYGSYEQYF.

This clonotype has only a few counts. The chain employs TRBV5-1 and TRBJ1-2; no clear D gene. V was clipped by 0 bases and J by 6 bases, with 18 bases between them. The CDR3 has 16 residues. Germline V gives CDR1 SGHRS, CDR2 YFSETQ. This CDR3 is CASSLASRGDGDGYTF. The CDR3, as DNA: TGCGCCAGCAGCTTGGCATCGCGGGGAGATGGGGATGGCTACACCTTC.

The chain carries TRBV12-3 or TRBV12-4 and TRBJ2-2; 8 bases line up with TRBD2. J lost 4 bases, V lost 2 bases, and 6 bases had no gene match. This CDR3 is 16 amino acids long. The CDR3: CASSLTGGLGTGELFF. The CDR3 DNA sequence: TGTGCCAGCAGTTTAACGGGGGGGCTGGGCACCGGGGAGCTGTTTTTT.

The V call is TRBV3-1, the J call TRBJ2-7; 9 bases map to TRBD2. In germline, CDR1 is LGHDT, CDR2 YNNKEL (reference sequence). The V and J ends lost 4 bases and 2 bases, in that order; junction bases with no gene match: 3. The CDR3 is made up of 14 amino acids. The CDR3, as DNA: TGTGCCAGCAGCCCTGGACTAGCGCCCTACGAGCAGTACTTC. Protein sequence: CASSPGLAPYEQYF.

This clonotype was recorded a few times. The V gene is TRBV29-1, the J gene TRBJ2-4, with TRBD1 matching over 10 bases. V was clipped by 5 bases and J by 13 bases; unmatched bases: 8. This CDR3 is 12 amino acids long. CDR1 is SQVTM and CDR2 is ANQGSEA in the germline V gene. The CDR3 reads CSVTGQGTLQYF. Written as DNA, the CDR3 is TGCAGCGTTACGGGACAGGGGACTCTACAGTACTTC.

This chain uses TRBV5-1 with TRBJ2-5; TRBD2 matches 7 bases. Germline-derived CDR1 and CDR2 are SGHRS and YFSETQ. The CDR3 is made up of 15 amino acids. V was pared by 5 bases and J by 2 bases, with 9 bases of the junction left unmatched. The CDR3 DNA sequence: TGCGCCAGCAGGGTGAGACTAGCCCCTCAAGAGACCCAGTACTTC. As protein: CASRVRLAPQETQYF.

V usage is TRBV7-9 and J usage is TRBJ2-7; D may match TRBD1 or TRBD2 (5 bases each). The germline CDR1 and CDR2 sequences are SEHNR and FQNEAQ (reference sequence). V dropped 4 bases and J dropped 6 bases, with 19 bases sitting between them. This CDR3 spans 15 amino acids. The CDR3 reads CASSSGLWNLPEQYF. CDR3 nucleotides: TGTGCCAGCAGCTCGGGGCTCTGGAATCTCCCCGAGCAGTACTTC.

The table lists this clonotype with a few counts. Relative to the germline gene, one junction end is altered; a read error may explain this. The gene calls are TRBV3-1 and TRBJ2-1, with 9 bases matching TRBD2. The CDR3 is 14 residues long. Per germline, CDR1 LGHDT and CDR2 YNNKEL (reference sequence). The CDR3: CASSQVGREGPVVF. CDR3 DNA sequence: TGTGCCAGCAGCCAAGTTGGGCGGGAGGGCCCCGTCGTCTTC.

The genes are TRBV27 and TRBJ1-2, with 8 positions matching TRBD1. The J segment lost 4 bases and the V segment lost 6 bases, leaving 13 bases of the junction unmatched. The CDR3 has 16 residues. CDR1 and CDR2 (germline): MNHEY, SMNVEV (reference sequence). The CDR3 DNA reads TGTGCCAGCAGCCTTTCCGGGACAGGAGGTTTCTATGGCTACACCTTC. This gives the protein CASSLSGTGGFYGYTF.

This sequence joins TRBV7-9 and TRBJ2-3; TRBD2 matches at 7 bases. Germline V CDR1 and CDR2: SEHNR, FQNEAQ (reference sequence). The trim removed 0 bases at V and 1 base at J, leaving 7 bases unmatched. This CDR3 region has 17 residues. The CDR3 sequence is CASSLALRTSGTDTQYF. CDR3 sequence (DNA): TGTGCCAGCAGCTTAGCCTTAAGAACTAGCGGCACAGATACGCAGTATTTT.

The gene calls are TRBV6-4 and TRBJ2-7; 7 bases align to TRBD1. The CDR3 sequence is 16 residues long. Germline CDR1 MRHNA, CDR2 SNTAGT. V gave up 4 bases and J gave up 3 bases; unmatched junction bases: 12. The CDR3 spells CASSAPNRGPRYEQYF. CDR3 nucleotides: TGTGCCAGCAGTGCGCCAAACAGGGGACCTCGCTACGAGCAGTACTTC.

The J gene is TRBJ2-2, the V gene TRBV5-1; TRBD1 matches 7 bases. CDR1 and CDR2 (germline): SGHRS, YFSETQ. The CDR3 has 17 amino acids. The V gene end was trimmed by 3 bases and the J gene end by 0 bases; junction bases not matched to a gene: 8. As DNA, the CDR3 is TGCGCCAGCAGCTCCCAACACAGGGGCGCGAACACCGGGGAGCTGTTTTTT. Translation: CASSSQHRGANTGELFF. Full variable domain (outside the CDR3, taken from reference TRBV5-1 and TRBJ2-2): KAGVTQTPRYLIKTRGQQVTLSCSPISGHRSVSWYQQTPGQGLQFLFEYFSETQRNKGNFPGRFSGRQFSNSRSEMNVSTLELGDSALYLCASSSQHRGANTGELFFGEGSRLTVL.

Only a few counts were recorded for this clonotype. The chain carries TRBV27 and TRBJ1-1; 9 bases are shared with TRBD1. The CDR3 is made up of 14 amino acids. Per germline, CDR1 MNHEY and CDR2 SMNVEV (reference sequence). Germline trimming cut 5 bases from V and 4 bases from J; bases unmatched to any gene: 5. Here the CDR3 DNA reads TGTGCCAGCAGTAGGGACAGGGCGGCCACTGAAGCTTTCTTT. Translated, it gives CASSRDRAATEAFF.

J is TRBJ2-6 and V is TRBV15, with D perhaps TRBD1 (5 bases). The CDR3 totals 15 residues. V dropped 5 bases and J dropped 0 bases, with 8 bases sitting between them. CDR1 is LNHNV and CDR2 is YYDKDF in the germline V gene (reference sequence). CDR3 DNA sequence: TGTGCCACCAGCTCTAGGGGCTCTGGGGCCAACGTCCTGACTTTC. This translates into CATSSRGSGANVLTF.

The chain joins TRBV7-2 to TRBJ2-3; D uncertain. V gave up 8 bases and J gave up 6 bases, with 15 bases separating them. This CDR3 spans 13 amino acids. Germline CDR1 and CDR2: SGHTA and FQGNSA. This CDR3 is CASGRRMADTQYF. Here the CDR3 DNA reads TGTGCCAGCGGACGTCGAATGGCTGATACGCAGTATTTT.

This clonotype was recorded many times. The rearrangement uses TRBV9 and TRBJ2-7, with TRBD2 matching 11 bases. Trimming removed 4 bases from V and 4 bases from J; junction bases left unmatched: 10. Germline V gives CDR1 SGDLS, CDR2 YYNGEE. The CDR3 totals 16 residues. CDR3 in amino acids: CASSPSLAGGRYEQYF. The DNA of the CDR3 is TGTGCCAGCAGCCCATCCTTAGCGGGGGGGCGGTACGAGCAGTACTTC.

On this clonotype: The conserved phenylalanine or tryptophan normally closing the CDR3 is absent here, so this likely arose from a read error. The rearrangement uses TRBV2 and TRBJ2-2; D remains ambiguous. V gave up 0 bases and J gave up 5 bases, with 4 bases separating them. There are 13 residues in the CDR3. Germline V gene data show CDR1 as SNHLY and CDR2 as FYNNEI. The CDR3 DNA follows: TGTGCCAGCAGTGAAGCGCTTACCGGGGAGCTGTTTCTT. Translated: CASSEALTGELFL.

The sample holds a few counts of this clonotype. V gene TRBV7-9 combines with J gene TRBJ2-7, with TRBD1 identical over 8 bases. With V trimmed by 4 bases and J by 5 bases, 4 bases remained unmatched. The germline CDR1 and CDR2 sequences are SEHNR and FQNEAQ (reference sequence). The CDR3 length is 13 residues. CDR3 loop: CASSSWTGHEQYF. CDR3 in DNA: TGTGCCAGCAGCTCATGGACAGGGCACGAGCAGTACTTC.

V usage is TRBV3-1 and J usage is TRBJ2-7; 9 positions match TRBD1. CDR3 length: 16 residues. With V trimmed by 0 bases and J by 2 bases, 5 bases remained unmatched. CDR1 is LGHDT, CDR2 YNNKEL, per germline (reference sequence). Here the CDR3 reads CASSQDNRGRPYEQYF. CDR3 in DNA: TGTGCCAGCAGCCAAGACAACAGGGGGCGCCCCTACGAGCAGTACTTC.

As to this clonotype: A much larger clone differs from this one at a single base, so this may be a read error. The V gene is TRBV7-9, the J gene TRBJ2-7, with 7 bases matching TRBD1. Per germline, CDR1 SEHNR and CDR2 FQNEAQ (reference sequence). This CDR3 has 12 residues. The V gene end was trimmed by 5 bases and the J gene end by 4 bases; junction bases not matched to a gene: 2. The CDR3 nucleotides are TGTGCCAGCAGCATGACAGGGTACGAGCAGTACTTC. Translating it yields CASSMTGYEQYF. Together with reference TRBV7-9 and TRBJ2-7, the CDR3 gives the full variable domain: DTGVSQNPRHKITKRGQNVTFRCDPISEHNRLYWYRQTLGQGPEFLTYFQNEAQLEKSRLLSDRFSAERPKGSFSTLEIQRTEQGDSAMYLCASSMTGYEQYFGPGTRLTVT.

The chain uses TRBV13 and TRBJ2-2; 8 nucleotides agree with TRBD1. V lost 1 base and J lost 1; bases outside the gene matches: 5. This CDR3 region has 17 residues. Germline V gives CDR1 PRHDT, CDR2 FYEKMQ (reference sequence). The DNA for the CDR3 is TGTGCCAGCAGCTTAGCCCTTGGACAGGGGAACACCGGGGAGCTGTTTTTT. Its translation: CASSLALGQGNTGELFF.

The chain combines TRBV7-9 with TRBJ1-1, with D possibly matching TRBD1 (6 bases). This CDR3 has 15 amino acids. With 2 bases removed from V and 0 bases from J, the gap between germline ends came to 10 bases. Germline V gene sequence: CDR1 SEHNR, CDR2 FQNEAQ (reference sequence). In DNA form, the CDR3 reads TGTGCCAGCAGCTTACCGACAGGAGTGAACACTGAAGCTTTCTTT. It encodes CASSLPTGVNTEAFF.

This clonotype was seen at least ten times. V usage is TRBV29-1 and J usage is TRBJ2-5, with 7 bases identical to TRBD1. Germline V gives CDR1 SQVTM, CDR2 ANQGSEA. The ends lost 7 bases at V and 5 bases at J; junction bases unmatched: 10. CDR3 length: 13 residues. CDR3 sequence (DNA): TGCAGCGGTGACAGGGCAGTGGGGGAGACCCAGTACTTC. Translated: CSGDRAVGETQYF. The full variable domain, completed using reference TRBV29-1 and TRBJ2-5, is SAVISQKPSRDICQRGTSLTIQCQVDSQVTMMFWYRQQPGQSLTLIATANQGSEATYESGFVIDKFPISRPNLTFSTLTVSNMSPEDSSIYLCSGDRAVGETQYFGPGTRLLVL.